Shown below are 14 T cell receptor beta chains from a single sample sequenced in a study of T cell responses to AZD1222 COVID-19 vaccine. Measured with immunoSEQ multiplex PCR; TCRdb has only the in-frame clones, and not every one. This sample has 130,000 or so clones, with more than 85% found just once. The sequencing used peripheral blood, collected 28 days after the second AZD1222 dose. The source is an adult who received the AZD1222 COVID-19 vaccine.

The DNA of the CDR3 is TGTGCCTGGAGTTCCCGGACAGGGGGCATCTTTGGCTACACCTTC. Translated, it gives CAWSSRTGGIFGYTF. V gene TRBV30 combines with J gene TRBJ1-2, with 11 nucleotides matching TRBD1. The CDR3 consists of 15 residues. Germline values: CDR1 GTSNPN, CDR2 SVGIG (reference sequence). J lost 7 bases, V lost 2 bases, and 9 bases had no gene match.

About this clone itself: The junction shows a germline mismatch at one end, possibly a read error. This sequence joins TRBV20-1 and TRBJ1-4; 8 nucleotides match TRBD1. The CDR3 spans 11 residues. The V gene's germline CDR1 is DFQATT and CDR2 SNEGSKA (reference sequence). Here the CDR3 reads CSARDRGLVLF. As DNA, the CDR3 is TGCAGTGCTAGAGACAGGGGGCTTGTCCTTTTT.

This chain uses TRBV5-4 with TRBJ2-1; D might be TRBD1 (5 bases). This CDR3 region has 12 residues. Trimming left V 5 bases short and J 4 bases short, with 7 bases between. Germline-derived CDR1 and CDR2 are SGHNT and YYREEE (reference sequence). The CDR3 sequence is CASRKGYNEQFF. Written as DNA, the CDR3 is TGTGCCAGCAGGAAGGGGTACAATGAGCAGTTCTTC.

The chain links TRBV11-2 to TRBJ1-2; D possibly corresponds to TRBD1 (5 bases). The CDR3 is made up of 15 amino acids. V was cut by 1 base and J by 8 bases, with 17 bases left in between. Germline CDR1 reads SGHAT; CDR2 reads FQNNGV. DNA of the CDR3: TGTGCCAGCAGCTTAGGTCGCGACAGCCTTCGAGGCTACACCTTC. This encodes CASSLGRDSLRGYTF.

This clone was counted once. The chain has TRBV11-3 and TRBJ1-6; D might be TRBD1 (5 bases). Per germline, CDR1 SGHNT and CDR2 YENEEA. The CDR3 extends over 17 amino acids. V gave up 0 bases and J gave up 7 bases, with 16 bases separating them. CDR3 sequence: CASSLDLTERSNSPLHF. The CDR3 DNA reads as TGTGCCAGCAGCTTAGATCTGACAGAGAGATCGAATTCACCCCTCCACTTT.

CDR3 region: CASSPSTFNQPQHF. The CDR3 nucleotides read TGTGCCAGCAGCCCCTCGACTTTTAATCAGCCCCAGCATTTT. This chain links TRBV3-1 (or the pseudogene TRBV3-2) with TRBJ1-5, with D hard to call. This CDR3 contains 14 residues. The V and J ends lost 4 bases and 4 bases respectively, with 11 bases between them. The germline V gene has CDR1 LGHDT and CDR2 YNNKEL (reference sequence).

This rearrangement joins TRBV6-2 or TRBV6-3 to TRBJ1-1, with D unresolved. The CDR3 has 17 residues. V was trimmed by 6 bases and J by 1 base, leaving 21 bases between them. Germline-derived CDR1 and CDR2 are MNHEY and SVGEGT. The CDR3 is CASSLGPMWTENTEAFF. In DNA, the CDR3 is TGTGCCAGCAGCCTAGGCCCCATGTGGACGGAGAACACTGAAGCTTTCTTT.

This clone was observed a handful of times. The chain has TRBV23-1 and TRBJ1-5; weak D call: TRBD1 (5 bases). TRBV23-1 carries the ORF label, with uncertain function. The CDR3 length is 15 residues. V was cut by 4 bases and J by 3 bases, with 13 bases left in between. The CDR3 DNA is TGCGCCAGCAGTCTATTCCAGGGTTACAATCAGCCCCAGCATTTT. Translation: CASSLFQGYNQPQHF.

This clone has a single count. The J gene is TRBJ1-1, the V gene TRBV5-1; D is unclear. V dropped 4 bases and J dropped 4 bases, with 11 bases sitting between them. The CDR3 loop spans 13 amino acids. Per the germline V gene, CDR1 is SGHRS and CDR2 is YFSETQ. The CDR3 spells CASSKTEGTEAFF. The CDR3 DNA reads TGCGCCAGCAGCAAAACAGAAGGCACTGAAGCTTTCTTT. The full variable domain, in which reference TRBV5-1 and TRBJ1-1 provide the parts outside the CDR3, is KAGVTQTPRYLIKTRGQQVTLSCSPISGHRSVSWYQQTPGQGLQFLFEYFSETQRNKGNFPGRFSGRQFSNSRSEMNVSTLELGDSALYLCASSKTEGTEAFFGQGTRLTVV.

V is TRBV5-6 and J is TRBJ1-2; a weak D match, TRBD1 (5 bases). CDR3 length equals 16 residues. Germline-derived CDR1 and CDR2 are SGHDT and YYEEEE. The V end lost 4 bases, the J end lost 4 bases, and 20 bases lay between the germline ends. The CDR3, as DNA: TGTGCCAGCAGCCGGCGGGTCCCAGGGAGCCCCTATGGCTACACCTTC. Protein sequence: CASSRRVPGSPYGYTF. Variable domain in full (rest from reference TRBV5-6 and TRBJ1-2): DAGVTQSPTHLIKTRGQQVTLRCSPKSGHDTVSWYQQALGQGPQFIFQYYEEEERQRGNFPDRFSGHQFPNYSSELNVNALLLGDSALYLCASSRRVPGSPYGYTFGSGTRLTVV.

The chain recombines TRBV5-5 with TRBJ1-2; the D is unclear. Germline CDR1 SGHKS, CDR2 YYEKEE (reference sequence). The CDR3 has 16 amino acids. V shed 0 bases and J shed 4 bases, with 16 bases lying between them. CDR3 protein: CASSLARAVAGYGYTF. The CDR3 DNA follows: TGTGCCAGCAGCTTGGCCCGGGCCGTCGCCGGCTATGGCTACACCTTC.

This rearrangement joins TRBV2 to TRBJ2-3; 7 bases line up with TRBD1. The CDR3 runs to 15 residues. Trimming cost V 4 bases and J 6 bases; bases outside gene matches: 10. Germline lookup yields CDR1 SNHLY and CDR2 FYNNEI. CDR3 sequence (DNA): TGTGCCAGCAGTGTAGTACAGGGGAAGTGGGATACGCAGTATTTT. Encoded protein: CASSVVQGKWDTQYF.

The chain is built from TRBV10-1 and TRBJ1-6; 9 bases line up with TRBD1. The CDR3 runs 14 residues. Germline loops: CDR1 WNHNN, CDR2 SYGVQD (reference sequence). With 10 bases clipped from V and 11 bases from J, the junction kept 12 bases outside the gene matches. The CDR3 nucleotides read TGCGCCATCGATTTACAGGGGGCGCATCCACCCCTCCACTTT. Amino acids: CAIDLQGAHPPLHF.

The rearrangement links TRBV4-2 to TRBJ2-5; D is perhaps TRBD1 or TRBD2 (6 bases each). V lost 2 bases, J lost 0 bases, and 13 bases lay in between. The CDR3 extends over 16 amino acids. CDR1 is LGHNA and CDR2 is YNFKEQ in the germline V gene. CDR3 in DNA: TGTGCCAGCAGCCAATCCCGGGGGCTCGACCAAGAGACCCAGTACTTC. Its translation is CASSQSRGLDQETQYF.